A selection of T cell receptor beta chains follows, all from one sample in a study of blood T cell repertoires in COVID-19. Profiling relied on immunoSEQ multiplex PCR, and the TCRdb table lists in-frame clones only, not all of them. The sample has some 50,000 clones; around 89% are singletons. Sequenced sample: peripheral blood. Receptors were obtained from a man between 60 and 75 years old with acute or convalescent COVID-19. Each CDR3 is given without its conserved first and last residue.

CDR3aa	v_gene	j_gene
ASSQGRGAYNYGYT	TRBV3-1/TRBV3-2	TRBJ1-2
ASSDGQGAGNTIY	TRBV9	TRBJ1-3
SALTGTGMGYT	TRBV29-1	TRBJ1-2
ASSLGFRKGTGPNQPQH	TRBV5-6	TRBJ1-5
ASSRDRGMRNQPQH	TRBV2	TRBJ1-5
ASQGLEDTQY	TRBV2	TRBJ2-3
ASTSQGAYEQY	TRBV5-1	TRBJ2-7
ASSEAGARGYT	TRBV6-1	TRBJ1-2
ASSLAMGGAGDTDTQY	TRBV7-6	TRBJ2-3
ASSQGGPGQPQH	TRBV3-1/TRBV3-2	TRBJ1-5
ASSSQETQY	TRBV7-2	TRBJ2-5
ASSLRPGTNYGYT	TRBV27	TRBJ1-2
ASSLAYGTYNEKLF	TRBV7-9	TRBJ1-4
ASSHNTGELF	TRBV27	TRBJ2-2
ATSDSGQENSPLH	TRBV24-1	TRBJ1-6
ASSQGQGYNSPLH	TRBV3-1/TRBV3-2	TRBJ1-6
ASSPVRSGNTIY	TRBV2	TRBJ1-3
ASSLELAGGTDTQY	TRBV5-1	TRBJ2-3
ASNLGQGLNTEAF	TRBV2	TRBJ1-1
ASLPRHRGSPLH	TRBV27	TRBJ1-6
ASSERAGEETEAF	TRBV10-1	TRBJ1-1
ASSYGGTSNIQY	TRBV6-5	TRBJ2-4
SVEGKGTSSYNEQF	TRBV29-1	TRBJ2-1